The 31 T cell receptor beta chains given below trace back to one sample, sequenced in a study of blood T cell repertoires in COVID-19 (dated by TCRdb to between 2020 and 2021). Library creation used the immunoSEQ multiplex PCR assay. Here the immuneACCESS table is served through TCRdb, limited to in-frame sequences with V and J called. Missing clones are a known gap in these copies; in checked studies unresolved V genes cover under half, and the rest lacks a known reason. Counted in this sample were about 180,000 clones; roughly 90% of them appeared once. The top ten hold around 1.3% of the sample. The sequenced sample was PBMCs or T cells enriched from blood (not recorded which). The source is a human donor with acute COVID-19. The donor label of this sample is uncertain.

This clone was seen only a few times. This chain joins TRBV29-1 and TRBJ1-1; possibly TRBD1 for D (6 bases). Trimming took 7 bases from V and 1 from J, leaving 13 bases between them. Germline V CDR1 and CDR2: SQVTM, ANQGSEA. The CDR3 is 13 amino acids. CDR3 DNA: TGCAGCGCTGACAGGCCGGAGAACACTGAAGCTTTCTTT. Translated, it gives CSADRPENTEAFF.

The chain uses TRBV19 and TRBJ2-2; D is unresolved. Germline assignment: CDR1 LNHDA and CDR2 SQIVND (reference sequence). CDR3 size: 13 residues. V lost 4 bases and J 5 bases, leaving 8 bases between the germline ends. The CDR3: CASSTRETGELFF. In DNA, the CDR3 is TGTGCCAGTAGTACGAGAGAAACCGGGGAGCTGTTTTTT.

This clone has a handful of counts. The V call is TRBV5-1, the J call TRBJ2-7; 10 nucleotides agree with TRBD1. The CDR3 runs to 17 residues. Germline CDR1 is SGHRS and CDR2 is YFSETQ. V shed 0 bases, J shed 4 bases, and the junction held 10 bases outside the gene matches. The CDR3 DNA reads TGCGCCAGCAGCTTGGGCCCTATTCGGGACAGGGGATACGAGCAGTACTTC. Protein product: CASSLGPIRDRGYEQYF.

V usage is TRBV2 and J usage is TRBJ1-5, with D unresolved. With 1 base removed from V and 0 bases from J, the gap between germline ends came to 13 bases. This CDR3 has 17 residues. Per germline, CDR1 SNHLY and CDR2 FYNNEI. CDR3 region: CASSEGWSAYSNQPQHF. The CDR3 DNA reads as TGTGCCAGCAGTGAAGGGTGGTCAGCGTATAGCAATCAGCCCCAGCATTTT.

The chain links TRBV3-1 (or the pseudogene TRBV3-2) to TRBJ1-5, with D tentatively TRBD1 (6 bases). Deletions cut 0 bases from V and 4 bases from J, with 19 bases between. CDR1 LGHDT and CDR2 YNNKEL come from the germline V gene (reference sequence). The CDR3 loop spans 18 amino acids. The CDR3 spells CASSQDVSGDLFNQPQHF. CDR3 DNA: TGTGCCAGCAGCCAAGATGTATCAGGGGACCTCTTTAATCAGCCCCAGCATTTT.

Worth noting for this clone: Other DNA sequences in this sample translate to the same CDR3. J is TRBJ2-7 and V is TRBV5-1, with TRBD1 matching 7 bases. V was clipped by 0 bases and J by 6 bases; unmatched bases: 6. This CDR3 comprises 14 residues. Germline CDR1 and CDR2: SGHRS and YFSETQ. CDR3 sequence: CASSLGQGRGEQYF. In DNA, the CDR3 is TGCGCCAGCAGCTTGGGACAGGGAAGAGGCGAGCAGTACTTC. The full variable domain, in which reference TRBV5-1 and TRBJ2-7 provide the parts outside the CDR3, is KAGVTQTPRYLIKTRGQQVTLSCSPISGHRSVSWYQQTPGQGLQFLFEYFSETQRNKGNFPGRFSGRQFSNSRSEMNVSTLELGDSALYLCASSLGQGRGEQYFGPGTRLTVT.

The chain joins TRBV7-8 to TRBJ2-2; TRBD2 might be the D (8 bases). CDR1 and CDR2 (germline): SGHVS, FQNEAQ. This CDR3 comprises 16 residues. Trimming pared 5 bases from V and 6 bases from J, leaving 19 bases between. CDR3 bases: TGTGCCAGCAGCCCCGGGAGGGACAGAATCTCCGGGGAGCTGTTTTTT. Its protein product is CASSPGRDRISGELFF.

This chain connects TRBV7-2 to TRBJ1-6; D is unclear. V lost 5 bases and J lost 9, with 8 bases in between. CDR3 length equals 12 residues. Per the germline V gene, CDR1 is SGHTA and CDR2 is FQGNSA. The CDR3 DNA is TGTGCCAGCAGCCCCGTCGGTTCACCCCTCCACTTT. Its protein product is CASSPVGSPLHF.

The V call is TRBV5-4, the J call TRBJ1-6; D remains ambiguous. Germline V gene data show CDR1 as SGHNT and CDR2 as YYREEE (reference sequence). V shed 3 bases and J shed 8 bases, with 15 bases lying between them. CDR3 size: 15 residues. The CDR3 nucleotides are TGTGCCAGCAGCTCCGGCGGCCCCGGGGATTCACCCCTCCACTTT. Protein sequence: CASSSGGPGDSPLHF.

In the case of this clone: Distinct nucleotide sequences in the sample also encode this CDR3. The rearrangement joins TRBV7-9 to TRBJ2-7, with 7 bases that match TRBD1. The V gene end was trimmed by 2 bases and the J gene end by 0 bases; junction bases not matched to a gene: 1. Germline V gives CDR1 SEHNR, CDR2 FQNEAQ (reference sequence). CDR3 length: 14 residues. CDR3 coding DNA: TGTGCCAGCAGCTTACGGGACAGCTCCTACGAGCAGTACTTC. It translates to CASSLRDSSYEQYF.

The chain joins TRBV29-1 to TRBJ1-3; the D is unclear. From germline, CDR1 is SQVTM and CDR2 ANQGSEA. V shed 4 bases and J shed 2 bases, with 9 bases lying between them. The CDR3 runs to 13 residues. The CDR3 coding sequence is TGCAGCGTTGGCGGGTTCCCTGGAAACACCATATATTTT. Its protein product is CSVGGFPGNTIYF. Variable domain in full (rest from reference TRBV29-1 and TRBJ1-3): SAVISQKPSRDICQRGTSLTIQCQVDSQVTMMFWYRQQPGQSLTLIATANQGSEATYESGFVIDKFPISRPNLTFSTLTVSNMSPEDSSIYLCSVGGFPGNTIYFGEGSWLTVV.

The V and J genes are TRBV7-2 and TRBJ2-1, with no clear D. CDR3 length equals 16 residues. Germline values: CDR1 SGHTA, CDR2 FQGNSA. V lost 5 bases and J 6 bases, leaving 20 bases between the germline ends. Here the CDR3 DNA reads TGTGCCAGCAGCGTAAGGAGTACCGGTTACCCCAATGAGCAGTTCTTC. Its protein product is CASSVRSTGYPNEQFF.

The CDR3 is CASSISHSSSYNEQFF. In DNA, the CDR3 is TGTGCCAGTAGTATATCTCACAGTTCCTCCTACAATGAGCAGTTCTTC. The V call is TRBV19, the J call TRBJ2-1; D is unclear. V lost 2 bases and J lost 0, with 11 bases in between. The CDR3 loop spans 16 amino acids. Per germline, CDR1 LNHDA and CDR2 SQIVND (reference sequence).

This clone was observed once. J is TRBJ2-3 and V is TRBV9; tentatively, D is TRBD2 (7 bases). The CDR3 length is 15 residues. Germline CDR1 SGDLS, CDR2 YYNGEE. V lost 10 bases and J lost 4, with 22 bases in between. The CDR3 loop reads CARGPGGGGPDTQYF. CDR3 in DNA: TGTGCCCGCGGCCCGGGGGGCGGGGGTCCAGATACGCAGTATTTT.

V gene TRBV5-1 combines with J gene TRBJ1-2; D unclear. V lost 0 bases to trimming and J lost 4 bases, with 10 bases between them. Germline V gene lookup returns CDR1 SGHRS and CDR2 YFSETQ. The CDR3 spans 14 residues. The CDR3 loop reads CASSLESGTYGYTF. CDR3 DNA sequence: TGCGCCAGCAGCTTGGAGTCGGGTACCTATGGCTACACCTTC.

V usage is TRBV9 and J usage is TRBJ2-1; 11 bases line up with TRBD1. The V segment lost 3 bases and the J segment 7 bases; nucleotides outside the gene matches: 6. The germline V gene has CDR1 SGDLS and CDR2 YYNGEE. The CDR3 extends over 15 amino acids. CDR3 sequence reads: CASSGPGQGENEQFF. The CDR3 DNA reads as TGTGCCAGCAGCGGACCGGGACAGGGGGAAAATGAGCAGTTCTTC.

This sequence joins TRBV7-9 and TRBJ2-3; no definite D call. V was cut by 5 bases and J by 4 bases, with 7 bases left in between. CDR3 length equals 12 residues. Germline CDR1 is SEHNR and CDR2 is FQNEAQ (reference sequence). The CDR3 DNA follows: TGTGCCAGCAGCCGAGCCCCAGATACGCAGTATTTT. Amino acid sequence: CASSRAPDTQYF.

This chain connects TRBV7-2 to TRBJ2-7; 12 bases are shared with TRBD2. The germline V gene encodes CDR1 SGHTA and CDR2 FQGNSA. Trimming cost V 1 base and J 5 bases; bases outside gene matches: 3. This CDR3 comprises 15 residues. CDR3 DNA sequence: TGTGCCAGCAGCTTAGATCGGACTAGCGGGGACGAGCAGTACTTC. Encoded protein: CASSLDRTSGDEQYF.

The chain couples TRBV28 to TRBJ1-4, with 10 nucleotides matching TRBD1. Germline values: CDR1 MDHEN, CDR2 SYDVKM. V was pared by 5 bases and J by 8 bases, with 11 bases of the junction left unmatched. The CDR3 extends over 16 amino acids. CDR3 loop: CASSGQGGDNREKLFF. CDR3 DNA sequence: TGTGCCAGCAGTGGACAGGGGGGAGACAATAGGGAAAAACTGTTTTTT.

CDR3 region: CASTHWVVGQLDTEAFF. CDR3 nucleotides: TGTGCCAGTACCCATTGGGTGGTCGGACAGTTGGACACTGAAGCTTTCTTT. The chain couples TRBV19 to TRBJ1-1, with a possible D match to TRBD1 (6 bases). CDR1 LNHDA and CDR2 SQIVND come from the germline V gene (reference sequence). The ends were cut back, 7 bases at V and 3 bases at J, with 24 bases in the middle. The CDR3 contains 17 residues. Together with reference TRBV19 and TRBJ1-1, the CDR3 gives the full variable domain: DGGITQSPKYLFRKEGQNVTLSCEQNLNHDAMYWYRQDPGQGLRLIYYSQIVNDFQKGDIAEGYSVSREKKESFPLTVTSAQKNPTAFYLCASTHWVVGQLDTEAFFGQGTRLTVV.

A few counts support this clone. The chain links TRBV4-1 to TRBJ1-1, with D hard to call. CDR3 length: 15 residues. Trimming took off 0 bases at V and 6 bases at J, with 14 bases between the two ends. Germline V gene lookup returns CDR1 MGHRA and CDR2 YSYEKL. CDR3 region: CASSQDRRIQAEAFF. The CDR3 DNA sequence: TGCGCCAGCAGCCAAGATCGAAGGATCCAGGCTGAAGCTTTCTTT.

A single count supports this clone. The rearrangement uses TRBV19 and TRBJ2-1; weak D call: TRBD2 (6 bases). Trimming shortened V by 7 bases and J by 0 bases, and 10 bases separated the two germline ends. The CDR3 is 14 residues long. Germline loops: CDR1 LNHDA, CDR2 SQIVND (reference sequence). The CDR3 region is CASTVSGSYNEQFF. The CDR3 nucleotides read TGTGCCAGTACTGTTAGCGGCTCCTACAATGAGCAGTTCTTC.

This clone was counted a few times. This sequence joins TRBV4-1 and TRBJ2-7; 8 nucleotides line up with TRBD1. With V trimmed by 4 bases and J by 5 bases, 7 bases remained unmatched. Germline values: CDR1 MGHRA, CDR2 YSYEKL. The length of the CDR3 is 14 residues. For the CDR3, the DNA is TGCGCCAGCAGCCGCGAACCAGGGGGCCACGAGCAGTACTTC. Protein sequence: CASSREPGGHEQYF.

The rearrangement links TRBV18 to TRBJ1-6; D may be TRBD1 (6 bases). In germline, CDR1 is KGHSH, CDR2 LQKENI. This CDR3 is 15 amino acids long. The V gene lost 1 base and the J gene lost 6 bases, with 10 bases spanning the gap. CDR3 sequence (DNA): TGTGCCAGCTCACCACGAGGACAGACTAATTCACCCCTCCACTTT. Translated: CASSPRGQTNSPLHF.

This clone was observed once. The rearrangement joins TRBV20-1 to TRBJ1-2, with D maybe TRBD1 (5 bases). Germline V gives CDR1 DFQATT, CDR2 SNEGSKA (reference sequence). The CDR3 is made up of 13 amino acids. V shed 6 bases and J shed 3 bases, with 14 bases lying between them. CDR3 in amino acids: CSASSDSYYGYTF. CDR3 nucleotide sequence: TGCAGTGCCAGTTCCGACAGCTACTATGGCTACACCTTC.

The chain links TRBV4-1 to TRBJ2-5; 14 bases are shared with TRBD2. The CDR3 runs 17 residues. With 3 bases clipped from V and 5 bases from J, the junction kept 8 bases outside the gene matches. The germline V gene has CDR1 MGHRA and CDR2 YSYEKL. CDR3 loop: CASSQRLAGGPGETQYF. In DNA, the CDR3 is TGCGCCAGCAGCCAGAGACTAGCGGGGGGGCCAGGGGAGACCCAGTACTTC.

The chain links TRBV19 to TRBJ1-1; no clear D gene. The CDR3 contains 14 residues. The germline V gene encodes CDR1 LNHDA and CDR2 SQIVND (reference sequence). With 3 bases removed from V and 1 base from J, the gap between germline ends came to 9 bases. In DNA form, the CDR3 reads TGTGCCAGTAGTATCACGGCGGGGAACACTGAAGCTTTCTTT. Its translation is CASSITAGNTEAFF. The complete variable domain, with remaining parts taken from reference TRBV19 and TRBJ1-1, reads DGGITQSPKYLFRKEGQNVTLSCEQNLNHDAMYWYRQDPGQGLRLIYYSQIVNDFQKGDIAEGYSVSREKKESFPLTVTSAQKNPTAFYLCASSITAGNTEAFFGQGTRLTVV.

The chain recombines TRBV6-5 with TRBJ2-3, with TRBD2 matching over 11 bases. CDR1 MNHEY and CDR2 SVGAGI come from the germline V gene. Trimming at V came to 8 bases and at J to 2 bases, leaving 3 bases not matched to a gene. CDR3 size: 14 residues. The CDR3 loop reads CASYSGGVTDTQYF. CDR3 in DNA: TGTGCCAGCTATAGCGGGGGGGTCACAGATACGCAGTATTTT.

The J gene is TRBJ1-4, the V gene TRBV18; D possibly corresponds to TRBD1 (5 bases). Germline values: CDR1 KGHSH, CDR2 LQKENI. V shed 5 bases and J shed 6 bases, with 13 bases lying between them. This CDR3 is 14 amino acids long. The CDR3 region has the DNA TGTGCCAGCTCATCCGTTGGGGGGGATGAAAAACTGTTTTTT. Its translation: CASSSVGGDEKLFF.

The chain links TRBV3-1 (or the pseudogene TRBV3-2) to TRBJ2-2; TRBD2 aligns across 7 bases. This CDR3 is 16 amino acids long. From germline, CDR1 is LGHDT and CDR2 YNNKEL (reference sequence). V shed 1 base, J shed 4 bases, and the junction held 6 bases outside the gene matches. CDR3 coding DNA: TGTGCCAGCAGCCAAGTGGCTAGCGGAATCACCGGGGAGCTGTTTTTT. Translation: CASSQVASGITGELFF.

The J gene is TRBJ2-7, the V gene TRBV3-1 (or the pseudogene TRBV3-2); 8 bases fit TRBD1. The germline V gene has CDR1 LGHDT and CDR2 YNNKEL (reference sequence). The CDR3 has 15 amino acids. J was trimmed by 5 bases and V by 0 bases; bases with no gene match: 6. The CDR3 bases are TGTGCCAGCAGCCAAGAACTCAGGGGGCTTGACGAGCAGTACTTC. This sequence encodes CASSQELRGLDEQYF.